The 19 T cell receptor beta chains presented below share a single source sample, sequenced in a study of cytomegalovirus exposure and HLA in healthy donors. PCR employed 60 Vbeta and 13 Jbeta primers. Here immunoSEQ multiplex PCR was the method, and the copy in TCRdb shows in-frame clones only, minus some. The table has about 150,000 clones, roughly 80% seen once. The sequenced sample consisted of PBMCs. The receptors were gathered from a man between 25 and 39 years old in good health and CMV-seropositive.

V gene TRBV19 combines with J gene TRBJ1-4; D possibly corresponds to TRBD1 (5 bases). Germline V gene sequence: CDR1 LNHDA, CDR2 SQIVND (reference sequence). V was cut by 6 bases and J by 0 bases, with 17 bases left in between. The CDR3 contains 17 residues. The DNA for the CDR3 is TGTGCCAGTAGGGCAGGGATCCCGAGTTCAACTAATGAAAAACTGTTTTTT. Encoded protein: CASRAGIPSSTNEKLFF.

The chain combines TRBV11-2 with TRBJ2-7, with a tentative D call TRBD2 (5 bases). CDR3 size: 12 residues. The V and J ends lost 9 bases and 2 bases respectively, with 11 bases between them. The germline gives CDR1 SGHAT, CDR2 FQNNGV. The CDR3 DNA sequence: TGTGCCAGTTCTCTCGGGACCTACGAGCAGTACTTC. Its translation: CASSLGTYEQYF. Using reference TRBV11-2 and TRBJ2-7 for the parts outside the CDR3, the full variable domain is EAGVAQSPRYKIIEKRQSVAFWCNPISGHATLYWYQQILGQGPKLLIQFQNNGVVDDSQLPKDRFSAERLKGVDSTLKIQPAKLEDSAVYLCASSLGTYEQYFGPGTRLTVT.

The chain joins TRBV7-8 to TRBJ2-6; TRBD1 might be the D (6 bases). With 5 bases removed from V and 0 bases from J, the gap between germline ends came to 8 bases. The germline V gene has CDR1 SGHVS and CDR2 FQNEAQ. CDR3 size: 15 residues. The DNA for the CDR3 is TGTGCCAGCAGCCAGGGGAGCTCTGGGGCCAACGTCCTGACTTTC. Protein product: CASSQGSSGANVLTF.

This sequence joins TRBV11-2 and TRBJ2-5; perhaps TRBD2 as D (6 bases). There are 15 residues in the CDR3. Germline loops: CDR1 SGHAT, CDR2 FQNNGV. The V end was cut by 1 base, the J end by 2 bases, with 11 bases between. The CDR3 sequence is CASSLGGSGQETQYF. The CDR3 coding sequence is TGTGCCAGCAGCTTAGGAGGGAGCGGGCAAGAGACCCAGTACTTC. Full variable domain (rest looked up from reference TRBV11-2 and TRBJ2-5): EAGVAQSPRYKIIEKRQSVAFWCNPISGHATLYWYQQILGQGPKLLIQFQNNGVVDDSQLPKDRFSAERLKGVDSTLKIQPAKLEDSAVYLCASSLGGSGQETQYFGPGTRLLVL.

This clone has just a few counts. The chain couples TRBV12-5 to TRBJ2-1; 8 positions agree with TRBD2. This CDR3 has 17 amino acids. V shed 2 bases, J shed 1 base, and the junction held 7 bases outside the gene matches. The germline CDR1 and CDR2 sequences are LGHNT and FRNRAP. The CDR3, as DNA: TGTGCTAGTGGTTTGAGGATCGGGGGGGTTTCCTACAATGAGCAGTTCTTC. This encodes CASGLRIGGVSYNEQFF.

The genes are TRBV5-1 and TRBJ2-1; tentative D call: TRBD2 (5 bases). This CDR3 comprises 16 residues. CDR1 and CDR2 (germline): SGHRS, YFSETQ. Trimming took 0 bases from V and 0 from J, leaving 10 bases between them. The CDR3 sequence is CASSLAQGSSYNEQFF. CDR3 coding DNA: TGCGCCAGCAGCTTGGCCCAAGGGAGCTCCTACAATGAGCAGTTCTTC.

V usage is TRBV4-2 and J usage is TRBJ2-5; D ambiguous. Per germline, CDR1 LGHNA and CDR2 YNFKEQ. Trimming stripped 4 bases from V and 4 bases from J, with 10 bases between. The CDR3 runs 13 residues. Written as DNA, the CDR3 is TGTGCCAGCAGCCCAGAGAGAATAGAGACCCAGTACTTC. This gives the protein CASSPERIETQYF.

The chain recombines TRBV18 with TRBJ1-5, with D tentatively TRBD1 (5 bases). The CDR3 totals 15 residues. CDR1 is KGHSH and CDR2 is LQKENI in the germline V gene. V lost 0 bases and J lost 0, with 6 bases in between. CDR3 in DNA: TGTGCCAGCTCACCACCCGGGGGTAGCAATCAGCCCCAGCATTTT. This sequence encodes CASSPPGGSNQPQHF.

This clone has more than one count but fewer than ten. This rearrangement joins TRBV21-1 to TRBJ2-4; no DNA check was done on the table's D call, TRBD2. TRBV21-1 is described as a pseudogene. The CDR3 runs to 15 residues. In nucleotides, the CDR3 is TGTGCCAGCAGCAAAGAGTACGCAGCGCAAAACATTCAGTACTTC. It yields the protein CASSKEYAAQNIQYF.

CDR3 in DNA: TGTGCCAGCAGCCAAGAAGAACAGGGGCCCTACGAGCAGTACTTC. It encodes CASSQEEQGPYEQYF. The genes are TRBV4-2 and TRBJ2-7, with 7 bases that match TRBD1. This CDR3 is 15 amino acids long. The germline V gene encodes CDR1 LGHNA and CDR2 YNFKEQ. With 0 bases clipped from V and 2 bases from J, the junction kept 4 bases outside the gene matches.

The chain recombines TRBV4-3 with TRBJ1-1; D uncertain. The CDR3 has 16 amino acids. In germline, CDR1 is LGHNA, CDR2 YSLEER. V was shortened by 0 bases and J by 1 base, with 12 bases between the two germline ends. CDR3: CASSQDNFGGNTEAFF. In DNA form, the CDR3 reads TGCGCCAGCAGCCAAGATAACTTTGGCGGGAACACTGAAGCTTTCTTT.

The chain couples TRBV5-4 to TRBJ2-3; TRBD2 matches at 8 bases. Unmatched junction bases numbered 11, after V lost 0 bases and J lost 5 bases. The CDR3 is made up of 17 amino acids. Germline CDR1 SGHNT, CDR2 YYREEE (reference sequence). The CDR3 here is CASSLDIGRAEGDTQYF. Here the CDR3 DNA reads TGTGCCAGCAGCTTGGATATCGGGAGGGCCGAAGGAGATACGCAGTATTTT.

The chain employs TRBV7-2 and TRBJ1-5; 10 bases agree with TRBD1. The V gene's germline CDR1 is SGHTA and CDR2 FQGNSA. This CDR3 spans 14 amino acids. V shed 5 bases and J 6 bases; nucleotides not matched to a gene: 4. The CDR3 region has the DNA TGTGCCAGCAGCCGCCGGGACAGGGGTCAGCCCCAGCATTTT. It encodes CASSRRDRGQPQHF.

Here the CDR3 DNA reads TGTGCCAGCAGCTTAAACAGATTGGCTTCTGGGGCCAACGTCCTGACTTTC. Encoded protein: CASSLNRLASGANVLTF. The chain uses TRBV7-9 and TRBJ2-6; D call uncertain. Germline-derived CDR1 and CDR2 are SEHNR and FQNEAQ (reference sequence). Trimming removed 2 bases at V and 1 base at J, with 12 bases between. The CDR3 sequence is 17 residues long.

In DNA, the CDR3 is TGTGCCAGCAGCTTTATAGCGGGAGAGAGCTCCTACGAGCAGTACTTC. Protein sequence: CASSFIAGESSYEQYF. The chain is built from TRBV5-5 and TRBJ2-7, with 9 positions matching TRBD2. The CDR3 runs to 16 residues. The V gene end was trimmed by 2 bases and the J gene end by 0 bases; junction bases not matched to a gene: 6. The germline V gene has CDR1 SGHKS and CDR2 YYEKEE (reference sequence).

This chain joins TRBV19 and TRBJ2-7, with D perhaps TRBD2 (5 bases). CDR3 length: 13 residues. Germline V gene sequence: CDR1 LNHDA, CDR2 SQIVND (reference sequence). The V gene lost 3 bases and the J gene lost 5 bases, with 11 bases spanning the gap. CDR3 sequence: CASSITRSNEQYF. In DNA, the CDR3 is TGTGCCAGTAGTATCACTAGATCAAACGAGCAGTACTTC.

This chain joins TRBV25-1 and TRBJ2-1; the match to TRBD1 covers 7 bases. The V and J ends lost 8 bases and 5 bases, in that order; junction bases with no gene match: 6. The germline V gene encodes CDR1 MGHDK and CDR2 SYGVNS. The CDR3 consists of 13 residues. CDR3 in DNA: TGTGCCAGCGAGGGACAGCTGAACAATGAGCAGTTCTTC. Translating it yields CASEGQLNNEQFF.

The rearrangement joins TRBV5-1 to TRBJ1-4; D remains unclear. The germline V gene encodes CDR1 SGHRS and CDR2 YFSETQ. The CDR3 consists of 15 residues. The germline V and J ends were trimmed by 1 base and 0 bases, with 7 bases remaining between them. The CDR3, as DNA: TGCGCCAGCAGCTTGACAGATGCAACTAATGAAAAACTGTTTTTT. This sequence encodes CASSLTDATNEKLFF.

This chain links TRBV5-8 with TRBJ1-1; 11 nucleotides align to TRBD1. Germline V gene data show CDR1 as SGHTS and CDR2 as YDEGEE. This CDR3 contains 15 residues. The J segment lost 3 bases and the V segment lost 3 bases, leaving 4 bases of the junction unmatched. CDR3 sequence reads: CASSSRGQGDTEAFF. DNA of the CDR3: TGTGCCAGCAGCTCAAGGGGACAGGGGGACACTGAAGCTTTCTTT.